This T cell receptor beta chain stems from a study of CD8 T cells in ankylosing spondylitis. One entry per CDR3 protein, called by TCRdb with MiXCR from the 5' RACE reads. The table has fewer than 250,000 distinct CDR3 sequences, about 10% seen once. This clonotype was detected many times. Its antigen is as yet unknown. General study results and limits: Among TCR beta sequences, a motif of under ten highly homologous variants appeared characteristic of ankylosing spondylitis blood.

This receptor was identified in a male donor with ankylosing spondylitis or in good health (not recorded which). Source material: blood, either unsorted or a sorted T cell fraction (not recorded which).

In nucleotides, the CDR3 is TGTGCCAGCAGCCTTTTGGCCGGAGAAGCTTTCTTT. Its translation: CASSLLAGEAFF. The V and J genes are TRBV3-1 and TRBJ1-1; no firm D call. Germline CDR1 and CDR2: LGHDT and YNNKEL (reference sequence). Trimming pared 4 bases from V and 8 bases from J, leaving 11 bases between. This CDR3 spans 12 amino acids.